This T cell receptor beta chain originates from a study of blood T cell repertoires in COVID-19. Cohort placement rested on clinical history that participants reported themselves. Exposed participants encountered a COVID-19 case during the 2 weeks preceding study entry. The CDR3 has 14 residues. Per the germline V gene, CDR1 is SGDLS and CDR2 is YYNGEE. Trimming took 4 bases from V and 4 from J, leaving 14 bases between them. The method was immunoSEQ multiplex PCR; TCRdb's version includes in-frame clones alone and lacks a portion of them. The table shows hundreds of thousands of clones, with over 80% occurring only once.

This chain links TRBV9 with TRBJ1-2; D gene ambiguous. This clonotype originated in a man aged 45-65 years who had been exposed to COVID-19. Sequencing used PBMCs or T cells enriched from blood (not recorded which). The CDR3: CASSPRWVTYGYTF. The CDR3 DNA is TGTGCCAGCAGCCCCAGGTGGGTTACCTATGGCTACACCTTC.